Below are 24 T cell receptor beta chains sequenced from a single sample in a study of PD-1 blockade in classical Hodgkin lymphoma. As for time point: newly diagnosed, previously untreated cHL patient sample. TCRdb keeps only in-frame clones here, not all; method: immunoSEQ multiplex PCR. The sample consists of approximately 45,000 clones, approximately 91% of them appearing once. The sequencing input was peripheral blood mononuclear cells (PBMCs). These receptors all come from a human donor with classical Hodgkin lymphoma.

This clone has a single count. The junction departs from the called germline gene at one end, perhaps through a read error. The genes are TRBV4-1 and TRBJ1-3; tentative D call: TRBD1 (6 bases). The CDR3 spans 15 residues. Germline values: CDR1 MGHRA, CDR2 YSYEKL. CDR3 protein: CASTQIPGVRNTIYF. In nucleotides, the CDR3 is TGCGCCAGCACCCAAATTCCAGGGGTTCGAAACACCATATATTTT.

The CDR3 is CASSLIGSPASNQPQHF. The CDR3 DNA is TGTGCCAGCAGCTTAATCGGCTCCCCGGCTAGCAATCAGCCCCAGCATTTT. The chain has TRBV7-3 and TRBJ1-5; D remains unclear. The CDR3 loop spans 17 amino acids. Trimming pared 1 base from V and 0 bases from J, leaving 13 bases between. Germline V gene sequence: CDR1 SGHTA, CDR2 FQGTGA.

This clone is a singleton in its sample. The junction departs from germline at one end; a sequencing error may be responsible. Other nucleotide sequences from this sample produce the same CDR3. The CDR3 DNA reads as TGCGCCAGCTCACCAATGCAGGGAGGGAGGCAAGAGACCCAGTACTTC. This encodes CASSPMQGGRQETQYF. The chain carries TRBV18 and TRBJ2-5; TRBD2 matches at 7 bases. This CDR3 has 16 amino acids. Germline loops: CDR1 KGHSH, CDR2 LQKENI.

V gene TRBV5-1 combines with J gene TRBJ2-5; 8 nucleotides line up with TRBD2. Germline CDR1 SGHRS, CDR2 YFSETQ. CDR3 length equals 16 residues. V shed 1 base and J 4 bases; nucleotides not matched to a gene: 9. DNA for the CDR3: TGCGCCAGCAGCTTGAACCCCGGGAGGGCCGGAGAGACCCAGTACTTC. This sequence encodes CASSLNPGRAGETQYF.

This clone was recorded once. The chain combines TRBV5-4 with TRBJ1-2, with TRBD1 matching 7 bases. Germline V lookup: CDR1 SGHNT, CDR2 YYREEE (reference sequence). The trim removed 2 bases at V and 4 bases at J, leaving 2 bases unmatched. This CDR3 is built from 13 residues. CDR3 sequence: CASSFGQVYGYTF. The DNA for the CDR3 is TGTGCCAGCAGCTTCGGACAGGTCTATGGCTACACCTTC.

The rearrangement joins TRBV5-1 to TRBJ1-5; tentative D call: TRBD1 (5 bases). The CDR3 runs 15 residues. Trimming stripped 4 bases from V and 7 bases from J, with 18 bases between. The germline V gene encodes CDR1 SGHRS and CDR2 YFSETQ. The CDR3 loop reads CASSPDSGAGQPQHF. The CDR3 region has the DNA TGCGCCAGCAGCCCCGACTCCGGGGCGGGGCAGCCCCAGCATTTT.

This chain links TRBV5-4 with TRBJ2-2, with D uncertain. Per the germline V gene, CDR1 is SGHNT and CDR2 is YYREEE (reference sequence). Trimming pared 1 base from V and 6 bases from J, leaving 4 bases between. The CDR3 sequence is 12 residues long. The CDR3 loop is CASSLYPGELFF. CDR3 in DNA: TGTGCCAGCAGCTTGTACCCCGGGGAGCTGTTTTTT.

The chain uses TRBV4-1 and TRBJ1-4; no firm D call. The CDR3 sequence is 15 residues long. Trimming pared 0 bases from V and 1 base from J, leaving 6 bases between. Germline lookup yields CDR1 MGHRA and CDR2 YSYEKL. The CDR3 region is CASSQDRETNEKLFF. CDR3 bases: TGCGCCAGCAGCCAAGATCGGGAAACTAATGAAAAACTGTTTTTT.

Worth noting for this clone: Germline and junction disagree at one end, which may indicate a read error. The chain has TRBV11-2 and TRBJ2-1, with D perhaps TRBD1 (5 bases). From germline, CDR1 is SGHAT and CDR2 FQNNGV. CDR3 length: 12 residues. CDR3 amino acids: CASRLGAHEQFF. CDR3 DNA sequence: TGTGCCAGCAGATTAGGGGCGCATGAGCAGTTCTTC.

The CDR3 DNA reads TGTGCCAGCAGCGCACTCGGGGCAGGGGCTACGGAGACCCAGTACTTC. It specifies CASSALGAGATETQYF. The chain carries TRBV9 and TRBJ2-5; TRBD1 might be the D (6 bases). Trimming shortened V by 3 bases and J by 5 bases, and 20 bases separated the two germline ends. CDR3 length equals 16 residues. The germline V gene encodes CDR1 SGDLS and CDR2 YYNGEE. The full variable domain, in which reference TRBV9 and TRBJ2-5 provide the parts outside the CDR3, is DSGVTQTPKHLITATGQRVTLRCSPRSGDLSVYWYQQSLDQGLQFLIQYYNGEERAKGNILERFSAQQFPDLHSELNLSSLELGDSALYFCASSALGAGATETQYFGPGTRLLVL.

This sequence joins TRBV4-2 and TRBJ2-1; D unclear. Germline values: CDR1 LGHNA, CDR2 YNFKEQ. Trimming took off 4 bases at V and 0 bases at J, with 10 bases between the two ends. The CDR3 loop spans 15 amino acids. The DNA of the CDR3 is TGTGCCAGCAGCCTAAGTAAATTCTCCTACAATGAGCAGTTCTTC. Translating gives CASSLSKFSYNEQFF.

The V call is TRBV5-5, the J call TRBJ1-1; weak D call: TRBD1 (5 bases). V lost 2 bases to trimming and J lost 0 bases, with 8 bases between them. The CDR3 sequence is 14 residues long. Per germline, CDR1 SGHKS and CDR2 YYEKEE (reference sequence). The CDR3 region is CASSFTDMNTEAFF. The CDR3 DNA reads TGTGCCAGCAGCTTTACGGACATGAACACTGAAGCTTTCTTT.

J is TRBJ2-5 and V is TRBV12-5; 8 nucleotides agree with TRBD2. Germline V gene sequence: CDR1 LGHNT, CDR2 FRNRAP. The CDR3 is made up of 14 amino acids. V trimming: 4 bases; J trimming: 7 bases; junction bases outside the gene matches: 8. DNA of the CDR3: TGTGCTAGTGGTTCCCGGACTAGCTCGGGGACCCAGTACTTC. It specifies CASGSRTSSGTQYF.

The chain couples TRBV7-9 to TRBJ2-1; TRBD2 aligns across 10 bases. The CDR3 has 16 amino acids. Germline V CDR1 and CDR2: SEHNR, FQNEAQ (reference sequence). The trim removed 5 bases at V and 4 bases at J, leaving 8 bases unmatched. CDR3 amino acids: CASSPPGTSAYNEQFF. In DNA form, the CDR3 reads TGTGCCAGCAGCCCCCCTGGGACTAGCGCTTACAATGAGCAGTTCTTC.

This clone turned up a few times. V usage is TRBV7-8 and J usage is TRBJ2-2, with D possibly TRBD2 on 5 matching bases. CDR3 size: 18 residues. Trimming removed 5 bases from V and 4 bases from J, with 23 bases in between. Germline V gene data show CDR1 as SGHVS and CDR2 as FQNEAQ. The CDR3 DNA is TGTGCCAGCAGCCAGAACGGGATGGAGTTTCGGGGCACCGGGGAGCTGTTTTTT. Translation: CASSQNGMEFRGTGELFF.

This clone was recorded once. This chain connects TRBV5-1 to TRBJ2-7, with TRBD2 matching over 9 bases. The ends lost 0 bases at V and 5 bases at J; junction bases unmatched: 6. Germline V gives CDR1 SGHRS, CDR2 YFSETQ. The CDR3 is 15 amino acids. The chain's CDR3 is CASSLDGGRADEQYF. DNA of the CDR3: TGCGCCAGCAGCTTGGATGGCGGGAGGGCCGACGAGCAGTACTTC.

The chain is built from TRBV18 and TRBJ1-4; D call uncertain. Trimming pared 3 bases from V and 4 bases from J, leaving 6 bases between. CDR1 and CDR2 (germline): KGHSH, LQKENI. The CDR3 consists of 13 residues. CDR3 DNA: TGTGCCAGCTCACCTATTGTTAATGAAAAACTGTTTTTT. Its protein product is CASSPIVNEKLFF.

This chain joins TRBV28 and TRBJ1-5; 10 nucleotides match TRBD1. Trimming at V came to 6 bases and at J to 4 bases, leaving 6 bases not matched to a gene. Per the germline V gene, CDR1 is MDHEN and CDR2 is SYDVKM. The CDR3 consists of 15 residues. The CDR3 here is CASSSGGQGNQPQHF. The CDR3 nucleotides are TGTGCCAGCAGCTCAGGGGGACAGGGGAATCAGCCCCAGCATTTT.

Here the CDR3 reads CSVLNGELFF. The DNA of the CDR3 is TGCAGCGTTTTAAACGGGGAGCTGTTTTTT. This chain connects TRBV29-1 to TRBJ2-2; the D is unclear. The CDR3 is 10 amino acids. The V end lost 5 bases, the J end lost 7 bases, and 5 bases lay between the germline ends. Germline V CDR1 and CDR2: SQVTM, ANQGSEA.

CDR3 in DNA: TGTGCCAGCAGTGAAGCCCCTCTGGGGGGGTGGACAGATACGCAGTATTTT. Translating it yields CASSEAPLGGWTDTQYF. V gene TRBV6-1 combines with J gene TRBJ2-3; TRBD2 agrees at 7 bases. CDR3 length: 17 amino acids. Unmatched junction bases numbered 9, after V lost 0 bases and J lost 3 bases. From germline, CDR1 is MNHNS and CDR2 SASEGT.

The chain carries TRBV7-9 and TRBJ2-7; 13 nucleotides line up with TRBD2. V lost 5 bases to trimming and J lost 0 bases; unmatched junction nucleotides: 13. This CDR3 has 19 residues. Germline CDR1 SEHNR, CDR2 FQNEAQ (reference sequence). The CDR3 sequence is CASSPPGGLAGEASYEQYF. CDR3 bases: TGTGCCAGCAGCCCACCCGGTGGACTAGCGGGAGAGGCCTCCTACGAGCAGTACTTC.

The V and J genes are TRBV5-6 and TRBJ2-2; 7 positions match TRBD2. This CDR3 has 17 amino acids. V was pared by 0 bases and J by 3 bases, with 8 bases of the junction left unmatched. Germline V gene lookup returns CDR1 SGHDT and CDR2 YYEEEE. In nucleotides, the CDR3 is TGTGCCAGCAGCTTGGTTGCGGGAGAGGCCCACACCGGGGAGCTGTTTTTT. Protein sequence: CASSLVAGEAHTGELFF.

The rearrangement links TRBV5-1 to TRBJ1-1; D is unclear. Germline V gives CDR1 SGHRS, CDR2 YFSETQ. CDR3 length: 15 amino acids. The V and J ends lost 2 bases and 1 base respectively, with 12 bases between them. The CDR3 DNA reads TGCGCCAGCAGCTTCGGCTTGGGTCAGAACACTGAAGCTTTCTTT. Translation gives CASSFGLGQNTEAFF. The entire variable domain, with the rest obtained from reference TRBV5-1 and TRBJ1-1, is as follows: KAGVTQTPRYLIKTRGQQVTLSCSPISGHRSVSWYQQTPGQGLQFLFEYFSETQRNKGNFPGRFSGRQFSNSRSEMNVSTLELGDSALYLCASSFGLGQNTEAFFGQGTRLTVV.

The V call is TRBV4-2, the J call TRBJ2-6; 8 bases align to TRBD2. With V trimmed by 0 bases and J by 0 bases, 1 base remained unmatched. CDR1 is LGHNA and CDR2 is YNFKEQ in the germline V gene. The CDR3 covers 17 residues. CDR3 nucleotides: TGTGCCAGCAGCCAAGAAACTAGCGGCTCTGGGGCCAACGTCCTGACTTTC. Amino acid sequence: CASSQETSGSGANVLTF.